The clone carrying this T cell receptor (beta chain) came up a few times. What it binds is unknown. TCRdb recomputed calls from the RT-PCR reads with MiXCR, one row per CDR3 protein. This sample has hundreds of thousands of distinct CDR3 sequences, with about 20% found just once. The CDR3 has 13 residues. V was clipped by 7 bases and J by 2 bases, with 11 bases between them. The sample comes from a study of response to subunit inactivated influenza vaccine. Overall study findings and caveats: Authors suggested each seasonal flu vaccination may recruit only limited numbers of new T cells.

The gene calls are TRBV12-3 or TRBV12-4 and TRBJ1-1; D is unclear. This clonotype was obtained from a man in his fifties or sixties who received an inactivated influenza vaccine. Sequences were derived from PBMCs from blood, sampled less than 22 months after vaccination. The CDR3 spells CASTHYLNTEAFF. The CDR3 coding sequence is TGTGCCAGCACCCATTACCTTAACACTGAAGCTTTCTTT.